These T cell receptor beta chains were read from a single sample in a study of T cell clonotyping in hematopoietic cell transplantation. Assay used: immunoSEQ multiplex PCR; TCRdb lists only in-frame clones, some missing. This sample carries 16,000 or so clones, around 93% of them seen once, and the ten largest clones take approximately 1.8%. Sequencing was performed on peripheral blood mononuclear cells, taken before stem cell transplant. These receptors came from a man younger than 35 with biphenotypic leukemia. Some clones in this sample may be carry-over from other donors' samples. Each CDR3 is given with its conserved first and last residue.

v_gene: TRBV29-1; CDR3aa: CSVVGTGRGSYEQYF
v_gene: TRBV5-4; CDR3aa: CASSNPGASGGVADTQYF
v_gene: TRBV5-6; CDR3aa: CASSLGDTDTDTQYF
v_gene: TRBV5-4; CDR3aa: CASRPGTGYEQYF
v_gene: TRBV11-2; CDR3aa: CASSSPKGHPNTEAFF
v_gene: TRBV28; CDR3aa: CASSSRGGANEKLFF
v_gene: TRBV7-9; CDR3aa: CASSLGTGETEAFF
v_gene: TRBV27; CDR3aa: CASSPAGAYSYEQYF
v_gene: TRBV5-6; CDR3aa: CASSFGRGFGELFF
v_gene: TRBV20-1; CDR3aa: CSLRRYYGYTF
v_gene: TRBV2; CDR3aa: CASVWGDMNTEAFF
v_gene: TRBV30; CDR3aa: CAWEQGLGQPQHF
v_gene: TRBV30; CDR3aa: CAWSDHPGQGIGNYGYTF
v_gene: TRBV30; CDR3aa: CAWDRGGLASEQFF
v_gene: TRBV30; CDR3aa: CAWSPRGSDAEAFF
v_gene: TRBV4-3; CDR3aa: CASSQISGANVLTF
v_gene: TRBV6-6; CDR3aa: CASRPAGHTNYGYTF